The 28 T cell receptor beta chains presented below share a single source sample, sequenced in a study of siplizumab effects on memory and regulatory T cells. Assay: immunoSEQ multiplex PCR; the TCRdb copy retains only in-frame clones and omits some. The repertoire holds around 100,000 clones, with around 90% as singletons. Sequencing was done on a sample of non-Treg CD4+ T cells sorted from blood. The source is a human donor in good health.

This chain connects TRBV6-1 to TRBJ2-1; 8 bases are a match to TRBD2. The CDR3 is 14 amino acids. The germline V gene has CDR1 MNHNS and CDR2 SASEGT. After removal of 5 bases from V and 9 bases from J, the junction contained 9 bases not matched to a gene. CDR3 region: CASSPLSGIGEQFF. The CDR3 bases are TGTGCCAGCAGTCCTCTTAGCGGGATTGGTGAGCAGTTCTTC.

The rearrangement links TRBV30 to TRBJ1-4, with 8 bases that match TRBD1. Trimming cost V 8 bases and J 7 bases; bases outside gene matches: 6. The CDR3 consists of 12 residues. The germline V gene encodes CDR1 GTSNPN and CDR2 SVGIG (reference sequence). DNA of the CDR3: TGTGCCCGCGGACAGGGTGGTGAAAAACTGTTTTTT. Amino acids: CARGQGGEKLFF.

J is TRBJ2-3 and V is TRBV5-1, with 9 bases fitting TRBD1. Germline loops: CDR1 SGHRS, CDR2 YFSETQ. After removal of 3 bases from V and 5 bases from J, the junction contained 4 bases not matched to a gene. The CDR3 has 14 amino acids. The CDR3 loop reads CASSWTGVRDTQYF. In DNA, the CDR3 is TGCGCCAGCAGCTGGACAGGGGTTAGAGATACGCAGTATTTT.

This clone was recorded once. The chain couples TRBV7-3 to TRBJ2-1, with 7 positions matching TRBD2. The CDR3 spans 16 residues. V trimming: 4 bases; J trimming: 3 bases; junction bases outside the gene matches: 9. Germline V gene lookup returns CDR1 SGHTA and CDR2 FQGTGA. The CDR3: CASSSRGGTNYNEQFF. The CDR3 region has the DNA TGTGCCAGCAGCTCCCGTGGAGGGACTAACTACAATGAGCAGTTCTTC.

The gene calls are TRBV21-1 and TRBJ1-1; the DNA was not compared with TRBD1, the D call given in the table. TRBV21-1 represents a pseudogene. CDR3 size: 16 residues. CDR3 DNA sequence: TGTGCCAGCAGCAAAGCGATGACAGGGGTAAACACTGAAGCTTTCTTT. It translates to CASSKAMTGVNTEAFF.

This chain links TRBV25-1 with TRBJ2-3; TRBD2 is a possible D gene (6 bases). CDR1 is MGHDK and CDR2 is SYGVNS in the germline V gene. The CDR3 is made up of 15 amino acids. With 3 bases removed from V and 0 bases from J, the gap between germline ends came to 10 bases. The CDR3 DNA follows: TGTGCCAGCAGTGATGGGCGGGAAAGCACAGATACGCAGTATTTT. Its protein product is CASSDGRESTDTQYF.

The J gene is TRBJ2-7, the V gene TRBV28; 9 positions agree with TRBD2. CDR1 MDHEN and CDR2 SYDVKM come from the germline V gene. This CDR3 is built from 12 residues. V shed 7 bases and J 6 bases; nucleotides not matched to a gene: 4. CDR3: CASKGSGSEQYF. The CDR3 DNA is TGTGCCAGCAAAGGTAGCGGGAGCGAGCAGTACTTC.

On this clone: The identical CDR3 is also encoded by other nucleotide sequences in the sample. The chain is built from TRBV5-6 and TRBJ2-5; 8 bases fit TRBD1. Looked up from germline, CDR1 is SGHDT and CDR2 is YYEEEE. Trimming at V came to 4 bases and at J to 1 base, leaving 9 bases not matched to a gene. CDR3 length equals 16 residues. CDR3 protein: CASSVRDRNRQETQYF. CDR3 in DNA: TGTGCCAGCAGCGTCCGGGACAGGAATCGCCAAGAGACCCAGTACTTC.

This chain connects TRBV5-1 to TRBJ2-7; 7 bases agree with TRBD1. The germline gives CDR1 SGHRS, CDR2 YFSETQ. The CDR3 length is 14 residues. V was pared by 4 bases and J by 4 bases, with 8 bases of the junction left unmatched. CDR3 protein: CASSPWDSIYEQYF. DNA of the CDR3: TGCGCCAGCAGCCCCTGGGACAGTATTTACGAGCAGTACTTC.

The table lists this clone with a few counts. This chain joins TRBV5-1 and TRBJ1-3; possibly TRBD1 for D (5 bases). The CDR3 loop spans 15 amino acids. The germline V gene encodes CDR1 SGHRS and CDR2 YFSETQ. Trimming removed 1 base from V and 4 bases from J, with 12 bases in between. CDR3 residues: CASSLIAGSGNTIYF. CDR3 sequence (DNA): TGCGCCAGCAGCTTGATCGCAGGGAGCGGAAACACCATATATTTT. The full variable domain, with the rest looked up from reference TRBV5-1 and TRBJ1-3, is KAGVTQTPRYLIKTRGQQVTLSCSPISGHRSVSWYQQTPGQGLQFLFEYFSETQRNKGNFPGRFSGRQFSNSRSEMNVSTLELGDSALYLCASSLIAGSGNTIYFGEGSWLTVV.

The rearrangement joins TRBV7-8 to TRBJ2-5; the D is unclear. The germline V gene has CDR1 SGHVS and CDR2 FQNEAQ. Trimming pared 5 bases from V and 5 bases from J, leaving 12 bases between. This CDR3 spans 13 amino acids. The CDR3 loop is CASSLGSWETQYF. The CDR3 DNA reads as TGTGCCAGCAGCCTGGGGTCGTGGGAGACCCAGTACTTC.

The V and J genes are TRBV6-4 and TRBJ1-1; no clear D gene. CDR3 size: 14 residues. The V gene lost 3 bases and the J gene lost 2 bases, with 10 bases spanning the gap. Germline V gives CDR1 MRHNA, CDR2 SNTAGT. CDR3 amino acids: CASSEVRINTEAFF. CDR3 bases: TGTGCCAGCAGTGAGGTCCGGATAAACACTGAAGCTTTCTTT.

DNA for the CDR3: TGTGCCAGTATCCTCGCCCCCGGGTATGCCGGGGAGCTGTTTTTT. Its protein product is CASILAPGYAGELFF. The chain links TRBV19 to TRBJ2-2; D is undetermined. Trimming stripped 7 bases from V and 6 bases from J, with 18 bases between. Per the germline V gene, CDR1 is LNHDA and CDR2 is SQIVND (reference sequence). CDR3 length: 15 amino acids.

Only a few counts were recorded for this clone. This chain uses TRBV2 with TRBJ1-1, with D hard to call. V was cut by 7 bases and J by 3 bases, with 6 bases left in between. CDR3 size: 11 residues. CDR1 is SNHLY and CDR2 is FYNNEI in the germline V gene. The CDR3 region has the DNA TGTGCCAGCACTTTTGACACTGAAGCTTTCTTT. Translation: CASTFDTEAFF.

The V gene is TRBV15, the J gene TRBJ2-5, with D possibly called TRBD1 or TRBD2 (5 bases each). V lost 3 bases and J 1 base, leaving 9 bases between the germline ends. The CDR3 has 14 amino acids. CDR1 LNHNV and CDR2 YYDKDF come from the germline V gene (reference sequence). CDR3 coding DNA: TGTGCCACCAGCAGGGGACCCCCCCAAGAGACCCAGTACTTC. Translation gives CATSRGPPQETQYF.

A few counts support this clone. The rearrangement joins TRBV9 to TRBJ2-3; 10 nucleotides match TRBD2. Germline CDR1 and CDR2: SGDLS and YYNGEE. The J segment lost 4 bases and the V segment lost 3 bases, leaving 8 bases of the junction unmatched. This CDR3 has 16 residues. The CDR3 sequence is CASSETSAGGPDTQYF. The CDR3 bases are TGTGCCAGCAGCGAGACCTCAGCGGGAGGGCCAGATACGCAGTATTTT.

In nucleotides, the CDR3 is TGCAGTGCTAGTGGGGGTGAGCAGTTCTTC. Translation gives CSASGGEQFF. This chain uses TRBV20-1 with TRBJ2-1; D may correspond to TRBD1 or TRBD2 (5 bases each). In germline, CDR1 is DFQATT, CDR2 SNEGSKA (reference sequence). This CDR3 region has 10 residues. V was trimmed by 3 bases and J by 9 bases, leaving 6 bases between them.

A remark on this clone: Germline is not matched at one junction end, which may reflect a read error. The rearrangement joins TRBV15 to TRBJ2-6, with D possibly being TRBD1 (5 bases). Per the germline V gene, CDR1 is LNHNV and CDR2 is YYDKDF (reference sequence). CDR3 length: 17 amino acids. The CDR3 nucleotides are TGTGCCACCAGCAGAGATCCCAGGAGCTCTGGGGCCGACGTCCTGACTTTC. Translating it yields CATSRDPRSSGADVLTF.

V is TRBV15 and J is TRBJ2-1; D gene uncertain. V lost 2 bases, J lost 6 bases, and 8 bases lay in between. CDR1 LNHNV and CDR2 YYDKDF come from the germline V gene (reference sequence). CDR3 length equals 13 residues. The DNA for the CDR3 is TGTGCCACCAGCAGACTCATTCTCAATGAGCAGTTCTTC. Protein product: CATSRLILNEQFF.

The V gene is TRBV5-1, the J gene TRBJ2-1; 12 bases are a match to TRBD2. The CDR3 sequence is 15 residues long. V gave up 5 bases and J gave up 9 bases; unmatched junction bases: 9. Germline CDR1 is SGHRS and CDR2 is YFSETQ. CDR3 residues: CASRQGLAGLSEQFF. Written as DNA, the CDR3 is TGCGCCAGCAGGCAAGGACTAGCGGGATTGTCTGAGCAGTTCTTC.

This clone was detected once. This chain joins TRBV5-6 and TRBJ2-3; 11 positions agree with TRBD2. After removal of 4 bases from V and 2 bases from J, the junction contained 3 bases not matched to a gene. The CDR3 length is 15 residues. Looked up from germline, CDR1 is SGHDT and CDR2 is YYEEEE. The CDR3: CASSALAGATDTQYF. For the CDR3, the DNA is TGTGCCAGCAGCGCACTAGCGGGAGCCACAGATACGCAGTATTTT.

V and J are TRBV28 and TRBJ2-6; D perhaps matches TRBD1 (6 bases). This CDR3 region has 16 residues. Trimming cost V 4 bases and J 0 bases, with 10 bases left between them. Germline V CDR1 and CDR2: MDHEN, SYDVKM. The CDR3 DNA sequence: TGTGCCAGCAGTTCGGCAGGGGCCTCTGGGGCCAACGTCCTGACTTTC. Amino acids: CASSSAGASGANVLTF.

V is TRBV6-1 and J is TRBJ2-1, with D hard to call. CDR3 length: 12 amino acids. V was clipped by 2 bases and J by 7 bases, with 6 bases between them. The germline CDR1 and CDR2 sequences are MNHNS and SASEGT. CDR3 sequence: CASSESRNEQFF. CDR3 sequence (DNA): TGTGCCAGCAGTGAAAGTCGAAATGAGCAGTTCTTC.

This chain links TRBV7-2 with TRBJ1-1, with 11 bases identical to TRBD1. Germline lookup yields CDR1 SGHTA and CDR2 FQGNSA. J was trimmed by 4 bases and V by 1 base; bases with no gene match: 5. The CDR3 has 16 residues. CDR3 DNA sequence: TGTGCCAGCAGCTTAGGGACAGGGGGCAGAGGCACTGAAGCTTTCTTT. As protein: CASSLGTGGRGTEAFF.

The chain is built from TRBV6-5 and TRBJ2-7; D possibly matches TRBD1 or TRBD2 (6 bases each). Trimming pared 6 bases from V and 4 bases from J, leaving 19 bases between. Germline loops: CDR1 MNHEY, CDR2 SVGAGI. The CDR3 runs 15 residues. Here the CDR3 reads CASRHQGPGGYEQYF. The CDR3 DNA reads TGTGCCAGCAGGCATCAGGGGCCCGGAGGGTACGAGCAGTACTTC.

V usage is TRBV30 and J usage is TRBJ1-2; D remains unclear. CDR1 and CDR2 from the germline V gene are GTSNPN and SVGIG (reference sequence). This CDR3 has 12 residues. V dropped 3 bases and J dropped 2 bases, with 7 bases sitting between them. The CDR3 DNA is TGTGCCTGGAGGACGGGAAACTATGGCTACACCTTC. Its protein is CAWRTGNYGYTF. Using reference TRBV30 and TRBJ1-2 for the parts outside the CDR3, the full variable domain is SQTIHQWPATLVQPVGSPLSLECTVEGTSNPNLYWYRQAAGRGLQLLFYSVGIGQISSEVPQNLSASRPQDRQFILSSKKLLLSDSGFYLCAWRTGNYGYTFGSGTRLTVV.

The rearrangement joins TRBV9 to TRBJ1-1; no clear D gene. The V end lost 3 bases, the J end lost 7 bases, and 13 bases lay between the germline ends. This CDR3 has 13 residues. Germline-derived CDR1 and CDR2 are SGDLS and YYNGEE. The DNA of the CDR3 is TGTGCCAGCAGCGCCCTCGAGGGCGGTGAAGCTTTCTTT. The encoded protein is CASSALEGGEAFF.

The gene calls are TRBV30 and TRBJ2-7; D gene unclear. CDR1 is GTSNPN, CDR2 SVGIG, per germline (reference sequence). The CDR3 is 12 amino acids. Trimming took 0 bases from V and 1 from J, leaving 4 bases between them. As DNA, the CDR3 is TGTGCCTGGAGTGTAAGGTCCTACGAGCAGTACTTC. It specifies CAWSVRSYEQYF.